The 6 T cell receptor beta chains below all came from one sample that was sequenced in a study of blood T cell repertoires in COVID-19. The repertoire was sequenced with immunoSEQ multiplex PCR; TCRdb's copy has only in-frame clones and lacks some. The sample records more than 150,000 clones, over 70% being singletons. Sequencing was done on a sample of peripheral blood. Receptors originate from a man in his sixties with active or convalescent COVID-19.

The rearrangement joins TRBV19 to TRBJ2-1; 7 bases map to TRBD2. Germline V gene sequence: CDR1 LNHDA, CDR2 SQIVND (reference sequence). J gave up 0 bases and V 6 bases, and 8 bases lay outside the gene matches. CDR3 length: 16 amino acids. The DNA for the CDR3 is TGTGCCAGTAGACAAATAGCGGGTAGCTCCTACAATGAGCAGTTCTTC. It encodes CASRQIAGSSYNEQFF.

This chain joins TRBV4-2 and TRBJ2-1; no clear D. The germline CDR1 and CDR2 sequences are LGHNA and YNFKEQ. There are 13 residues in the CDR3. V dropped 0 bases and J dropped 15 bases, with 15 bases sitting between them. CDR3 coding DNA: TGTGCCAGCAGCCAAGATCTAGGCTCGCCGCCGTTCTTC. Amino acid sequence: CASSQDLGSPPFF.

This chain joins TRBV7-9 and TRBJ2-3; D is unclear. Trimming took 5 bases from V and 5 from J, leaving 8 bases between them. CDR1 is SEHNR, CDR2 FQNEAQ, per germline (reference sequence). The CDR3 is 12 residues long. CDR3 bases: TGTGCCAGCAGCGAATCAGGAGATACGCAGTATTTT. This codes for CASSESGDTQYF.

This clone was seen a few times. The J gene is TRBJ1-2, the V gene TRBV7-9, with D possibly being TRBD1 (5 bases). With 3 bases removed from V and 6 bases from J, the gap between germline ends came to 11 bases. Per germline, CDR1 SEHNR and CDR2 FQNEAQ (reference sequence). This CDR3 comprises 13 residues. The CDR3 region has the DNA TGTGCCAGCAGCTTCCGGGGGTTGGATGGCTACACCTTC. Translation gives CASSFRGLDGYTF.

The chain combines TRBV6-5 with TRBJ2-7, with 12 bases identical to TRBD2. The CDR3 runs to 14 residues. CDR1 and CDR2 from the germline V gene are MNHEY and SVGAGI. Trimming removed 5 bases from V and 4 bases from J; junction bases left unmatched: 3. The CDR3 region is CASSPLAGGYEQYF. DNA for the CDR3: TGTGCCAGCAGTCCCCTAGCGGGAGGGTACGAGCAGTACTTC.

The chain joins TRBV2 to TRBJ1-3; D not resolved. This CDR3 has 15 amino acids. V lost 4 bases and J 2 bases, leaving 12 bases between the germline ends. Looked up from germline, CDR1 is SNHLY and CDR2 is FYNNEI. The CDR3 bases are TGTGCCAGCAGTGGAACGGGGTATACTGGAAACACCATATATTTT. It translates to CASSGTGYTGNTIYF.